This entry features one T cell receptor beta chain sequence. This specimen comes from a study of multiple sclerosis patients with progressive multifocal leukoencephalopathy. The time point here: time of PML onset. Natalizumab-treated patients developed PML between roughly 16 and 56 months into natalizumab therapy. T3 refers to blood collected at the onset of PML. The method was immunoSEQ multiplex PCR; TCRdb's version includes in-frame clones alone and lacks a portion of them. The table records some 30,000 clones, around 83% of them present only once. V dropped 4 bases and J dropped 2; count of bases not matched to a gene: 4. The CDR3 is made up of 14 amino acids. Germline V gene lookup returns CDR1 SNHLY and CDR2 FYNNEI.

This chain joins TRBV2 and TRBJ2-5, with TRBD2 matching over 7 bases. The sample consisted of PBMCs, taken from a patient treated with natalizumab. This receptor was identified in a woman aged 30 to 39 with progressive multifocal leukoencephalopathy. For the CDR3, the DNA is TGTGCCAGCAGTGGGAACGGGGGGCAAGAGACCCAGTACTTC. This codes for CASSGNGGQETQYF.